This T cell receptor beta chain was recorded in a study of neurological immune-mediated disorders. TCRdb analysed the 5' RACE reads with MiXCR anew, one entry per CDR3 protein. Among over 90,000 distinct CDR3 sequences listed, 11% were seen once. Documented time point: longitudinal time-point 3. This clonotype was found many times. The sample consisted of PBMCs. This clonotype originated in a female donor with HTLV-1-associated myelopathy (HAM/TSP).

CDR3 sequence (DNA): TGTGCCAGCAGTCTGGACCGGGCGCACACAGATACGCAGTATTTT. It translates to CASSLDRAHTDTQYF. The gene calls are TRBV12-3 or TRBV12-4 and TRBJ2-3; no firm D call. The CDR3 runs 15 residues. V was shortened by 5 bases and J by 2 bases, with 14 bases between the two germline ends.